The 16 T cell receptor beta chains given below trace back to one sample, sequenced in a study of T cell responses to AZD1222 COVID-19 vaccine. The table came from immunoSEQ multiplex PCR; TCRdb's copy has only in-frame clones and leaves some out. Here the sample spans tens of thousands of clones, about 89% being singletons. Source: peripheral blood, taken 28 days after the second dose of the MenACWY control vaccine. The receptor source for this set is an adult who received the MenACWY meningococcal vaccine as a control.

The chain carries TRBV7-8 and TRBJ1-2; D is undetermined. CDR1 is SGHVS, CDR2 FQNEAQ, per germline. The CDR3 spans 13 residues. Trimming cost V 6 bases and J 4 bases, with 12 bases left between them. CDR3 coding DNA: TGTGCCAGCAGACCCCTGTCAGGCTATGGCTACACCTTC. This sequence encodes CASRPLSGYGYTF.

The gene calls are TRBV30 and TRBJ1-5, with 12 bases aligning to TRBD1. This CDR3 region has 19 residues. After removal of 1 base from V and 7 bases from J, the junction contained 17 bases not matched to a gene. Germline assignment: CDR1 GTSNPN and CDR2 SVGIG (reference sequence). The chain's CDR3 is CAWSGKLGQGARYHQPQHF. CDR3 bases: TGTGCCTGGAGTGGGAAGTTGGGACAGGGGGCGAGGTATCACCAGCCCCAGCATTTT.

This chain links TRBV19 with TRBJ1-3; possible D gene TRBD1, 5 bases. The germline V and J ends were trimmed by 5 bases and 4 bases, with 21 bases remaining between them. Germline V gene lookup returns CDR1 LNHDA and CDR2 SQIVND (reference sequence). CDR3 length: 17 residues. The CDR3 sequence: CASSHPGQGLPGNTIYF. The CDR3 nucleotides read TGTGCCAGTAGTCACCCCGGGCAGGGCCTACCGGGAAACACCATATATTTT. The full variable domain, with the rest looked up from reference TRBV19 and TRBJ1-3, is DGGITQSPKYLFRKEGQNVTLSCEQNLNHDAMYWYRQDPGQGLRLIYYSQIVNDFQKGDIAEGYSVSREKKESFPLTVTSAQKNPTAFYLCASSHPGQGLPGNTIYFGEGSWLTVV.

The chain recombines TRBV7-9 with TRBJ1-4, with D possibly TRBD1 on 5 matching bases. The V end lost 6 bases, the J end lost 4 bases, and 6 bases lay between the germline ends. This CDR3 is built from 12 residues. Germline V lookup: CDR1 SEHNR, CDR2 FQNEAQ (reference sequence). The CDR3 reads CASRGGNEKLFF. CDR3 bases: TGTGCCAGCAGGGGGGGTAATGAAAAACTGTTTTTT.

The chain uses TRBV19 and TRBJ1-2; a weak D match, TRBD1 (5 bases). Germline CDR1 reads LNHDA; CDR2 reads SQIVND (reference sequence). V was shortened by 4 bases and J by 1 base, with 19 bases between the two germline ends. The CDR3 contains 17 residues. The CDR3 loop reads CASSSAGTKRDNYGYTF. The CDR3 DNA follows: TGTGCCAGTAGTAGCGCTGGGACCAAAAGGGATAACTATGGCTACACCTTC.

This chain's CDR3 is CASSTPTLGYGYTF. For the CDR3, the DNA is TGTGCCAGCAGTACCCCTACGTTAGGATATGGCTACACCTTC. The chain joins TRBV28 to TRBJ1-2; D gene ambiguous. Trimming left V 5 bases short and J 5 bases short, with 15 bases between. CDR1 is MDHEN, CDR2 SYDVKM, per germline. CDR3 length: 14 residues.

This CDR3 is CASSNSRTSGYNEQFF. CDR3 DNA sequence: TGTGCCAGCAGCAATTCACGGACTAGCGGTTACAATGAGCAGTTCTTC. The V call is TRBV21-1, the J call TRBJ2-1; the D call in the table, TRBD2, was not verified against the DNA. TRBV21-1 corresponds to a pseudogene. The CDR3 has 16 residues.

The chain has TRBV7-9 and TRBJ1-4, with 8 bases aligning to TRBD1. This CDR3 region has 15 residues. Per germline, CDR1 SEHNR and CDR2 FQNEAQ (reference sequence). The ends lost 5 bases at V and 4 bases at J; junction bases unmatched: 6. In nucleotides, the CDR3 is TGTGCCAGCAGCCGCACAGGGGGGTATAATGAAAAACTGTTTTTT. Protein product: CASSRTGGYNEKLFF.

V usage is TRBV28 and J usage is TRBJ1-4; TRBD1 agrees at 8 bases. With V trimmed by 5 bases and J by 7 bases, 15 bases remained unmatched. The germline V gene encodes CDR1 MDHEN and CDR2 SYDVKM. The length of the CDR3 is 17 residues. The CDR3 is CASSPKQGARESEKLFF. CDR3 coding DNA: TGTGCCAGCAGTCCAAAGCAGGGGGCGCGGGAGAGTGAAAAACTGTTTTTT.

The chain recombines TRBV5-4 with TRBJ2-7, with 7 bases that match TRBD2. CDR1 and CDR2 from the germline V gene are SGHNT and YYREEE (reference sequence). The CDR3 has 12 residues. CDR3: CASLGRAYEQYF. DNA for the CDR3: TGTGCATCCTTAGGGAGGGCCTACGAGCAGTACTTC.

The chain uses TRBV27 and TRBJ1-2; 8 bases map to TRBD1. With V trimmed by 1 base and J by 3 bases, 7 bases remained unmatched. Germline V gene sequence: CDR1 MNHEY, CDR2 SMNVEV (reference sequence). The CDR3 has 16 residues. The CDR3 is CASSLYGTGDYYGYTF. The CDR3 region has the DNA TGTGCCAGCAGTTTATATGGGACAGGAGATTACTATGGCTACACCTTC.

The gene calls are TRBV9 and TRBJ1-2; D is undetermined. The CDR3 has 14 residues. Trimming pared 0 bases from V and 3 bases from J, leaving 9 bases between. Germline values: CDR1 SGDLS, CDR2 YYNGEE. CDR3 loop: CASSVAPQDYGYTF. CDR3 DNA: TGTGCCAGCAGCGTAGCCCCCCAGGACTATGGCTACACCTTC.

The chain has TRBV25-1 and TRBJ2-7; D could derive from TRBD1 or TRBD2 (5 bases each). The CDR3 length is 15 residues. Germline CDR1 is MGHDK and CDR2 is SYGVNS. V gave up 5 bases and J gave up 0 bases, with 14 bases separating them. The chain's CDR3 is CASSKGRGSSYEQYF. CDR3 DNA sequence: TGTGCCAGCAGTAAAGGCCGGGGCAGCTCCTACGAGCAGTACTTC.

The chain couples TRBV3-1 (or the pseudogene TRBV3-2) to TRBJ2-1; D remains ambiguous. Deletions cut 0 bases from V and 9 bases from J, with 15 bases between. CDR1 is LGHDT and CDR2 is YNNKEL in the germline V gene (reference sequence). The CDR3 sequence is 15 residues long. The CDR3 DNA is TGTGCCAGCAGCCAAGATTTGGGCCCGCTCAGTGAGCAGTTCTTC. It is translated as CASSQDLGPLSEQFF.

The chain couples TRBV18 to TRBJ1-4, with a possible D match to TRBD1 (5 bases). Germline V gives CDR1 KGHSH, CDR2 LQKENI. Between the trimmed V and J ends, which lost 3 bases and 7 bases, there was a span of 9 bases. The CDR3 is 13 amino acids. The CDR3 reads CASSPGGTEKLFF. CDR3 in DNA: TGTGCCAGCTCACCGGGAGGGACTGAAAAACTGTTTTTT.

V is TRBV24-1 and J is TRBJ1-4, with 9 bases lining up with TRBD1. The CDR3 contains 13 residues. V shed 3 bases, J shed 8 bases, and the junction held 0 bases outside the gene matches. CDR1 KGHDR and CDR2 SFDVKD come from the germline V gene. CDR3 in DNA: TGTGCCACCAGTGATGGACAGGGGGAAAAACTGTTTTTT. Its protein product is CATSDGQGEKLFF.